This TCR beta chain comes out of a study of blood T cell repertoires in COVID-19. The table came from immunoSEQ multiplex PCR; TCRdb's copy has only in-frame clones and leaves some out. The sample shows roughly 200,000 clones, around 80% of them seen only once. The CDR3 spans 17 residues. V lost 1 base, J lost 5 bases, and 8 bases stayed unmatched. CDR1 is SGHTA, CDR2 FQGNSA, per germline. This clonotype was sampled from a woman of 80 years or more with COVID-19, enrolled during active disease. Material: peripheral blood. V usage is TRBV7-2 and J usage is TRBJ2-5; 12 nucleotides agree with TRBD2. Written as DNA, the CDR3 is TGTGCCAGCAGCTTAGATAGGCTAGCGGGAGGGGGTGAGACCCAGTACTTC. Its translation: CASSLDRLAGGGETQYF.